This T cell receptor (beta chain) was identified in a study of T cell changes during pregnancy in multiple sclerosis. Some clones are missing from TCRdb's copy, which holds only in-frame ones; the method was immunoSEQ multiplex PCR. The sample holds about 34,000 clones; about 90% are singletons and the top ten take 3% to 4%. Germline CDR1 and CDR2: LNHDA and SQIVND (reference sequence). The ends were cut back, 3 bases at V and 5 bases at J, with 8 bases in the middle. The CDR3 is 12 amino acids. V usage is TRBV19 and J usage is TRBJ2-7; TRBD1 is a possible D gene (6 bases). The specimen was CD8+ T cells from peripheral blood mononuclear cells, collected in the third trimester of pregnancy. The source is a female donor with multiple sclerosis, enrolled in a pregnancy study. The DNA for the CDR3 is TGTGCCAGTAGTATTGGGGACAACGAGCAGTACTTC. This codes for CASSIGDNEQYF.